This TCR beta chain was recovered during a study of CD8 T cells in Susac syndrome. Study-wide results and caveats: The study acknowledged a relatively small number of individuals in its TCR sequencing and HLA analysis.

Trimming removed 5 bases from V and 0 bases from J, with 10 bases in between. The CDR3 totals 13 residues. The germline V gene encodes CDR1 GTSNPN and CDR2 SVGIG (reference sequence). TCR beta was sequenced from blood CD8+ and CD4+ T cells. The multiple sclerosis controls were treatment-naive patients affected by stable or active relapsing-remitting disease. This clonotype was observed a single time. The antigen remains unidentified. Reverse transcription used roughly 0.45 to 1 ug RNA and random hexamers. The TCR beta CDR3 was amplified by immunoSEQ multiplex PCR across 54 Vbeta, 13 Jbeta. TCRdb processed the immunoSEQ multiplex PCR reads anew with MiXCR; each CDR3 protein has one entry. This sample carries approximately 120,000 distinct CDR3 sequences, approximately 93% of them seen once, and the ten largest clones take roughly 0.3%.

The TCR sequence derives from a human donor with multiple sclerosis. J is TRBJ1-1 and V is TRBV30, with TRBD1 as a possible D gene (6 bases). The specimen sequenced was CD8+ T cells from PBMCs. The CDR3 protein is CAWGGGVNTEAFF. CDR3 DNA: TGTGCCTGGGGAGGGGGAGTGAACACTGAAGCTTTCTTT.